The TCR beta chain described here comes from a study of regulatory T cells in long-lasting Graves disease. Study-wide points: The small sample size may have reduced accuracy. Those with persistent disease had in common more public clonotypes (2,741) than new patients (about 970). Persistent disease showed a preference for TRBV28, TRBJ1-2 and TRBJ2-5.

Time point here: persistent/refractory GD, antithyroid drugs over 5 years with positive TRAb. PBMC RNA served as the TCR library source. As collected, the peripheral blood samples measured around 9 milliliters each and went into EDTA tubes. Regarding this clonotype: The antigen is unknown.

Trimming cost V 6 bases and J 6 bases, with 21 bases left between them. CDR1 is SGHDN, CDR2 FVKESK, per germline. The CDR3 is 15 residues long. Arm-PCR of CDR3 regions and iRepertoire HTBI primers were the basis on which TCR beta libraries were built. TCRdb reanalysed the multiplex PCR reads using MiXCR and keeps one entry per CDR3 protein. Of 360,000 or so distinct CDR3 sequences listed, roughly 20% are singletons. Specimen: peripheral blood mononuclear cells (PBMCs), collected when the disease was refractory, from a patient treated with antithyroid drugs. This sequence originates from a woman between 40 and 55 years old with Graves disease. V gene TRBV14 combines with J gene TRBJ2-7, with unresolved D. The CDR3 region is CASSTKGLPGSEQYF. CDR3 DNA sequence: TGTGCCAGCAGTACTAAGGGCTTGCCGGGTTCCGAGCAGTACTTC.